Detailed here is one T cell receptor beta chain. Its antigen is as yet unknown. The data were taken from a study of spatial heterogeneity in lung cancer. Turning to the study itself: Combinations of a unique TCR and a UMI were tallied in raw reads, and on average each appeared more than ten times. Study-level results: Detection of ubiquitous tumor TCRs in blood was higher at resection than follow-up.

TCRdb analysed the 5' RACE reads with MiXCR anew, one entry per CDR3 protein. Counted here are 90,000 to 95,000 distinct CDR3 sequences, roughly 12% occurring once; the ten biggest clones make up over 40%. The germline V gene has CDR1 SGHRS and CDR2 YFSETQ. Trimming cost V 4 bases and J 0 bases; bases outside gene matches: 8. CDR3 length: 18 residues. Time point of the sample: sample taken at primary tumor resection. The 72 donors had untreated early-stage non-small cell lung cancer. Unsorted whole RNA samples from tumor, nontumor lung or frozen PBMC were sequenced. The TCR sequence derives from a male donor with early-stage non-small cell lung cancer. The rearrangement joins TRBV5-1 to TRBJ2-1; 12 bases are a match to TRBD2. The sample here was PBMCs, taken at surgery. CDR3 DNA sequence: TGCGCCAGCAGCCCCCGACTAGCGGGAGTGCTCTCCTACAATGAGCAGTTCTTC. It specifies CASSPRLAGVLSYNEQFF.